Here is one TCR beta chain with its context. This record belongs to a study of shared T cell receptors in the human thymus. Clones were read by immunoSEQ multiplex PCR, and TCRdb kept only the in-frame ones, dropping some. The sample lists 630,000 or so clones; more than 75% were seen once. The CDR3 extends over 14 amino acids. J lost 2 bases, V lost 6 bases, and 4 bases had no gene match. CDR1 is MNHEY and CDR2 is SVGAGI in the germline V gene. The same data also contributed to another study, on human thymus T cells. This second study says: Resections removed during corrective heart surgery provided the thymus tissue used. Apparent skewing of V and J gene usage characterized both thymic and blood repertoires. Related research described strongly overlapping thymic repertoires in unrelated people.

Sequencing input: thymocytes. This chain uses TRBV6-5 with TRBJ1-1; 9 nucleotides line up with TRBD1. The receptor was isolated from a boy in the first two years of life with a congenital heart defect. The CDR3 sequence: CASSPGQGNTEAFF. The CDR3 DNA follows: TGTGCCAGCAGCCCGGGACAGGGAAACACTGAAGCTTTCTTT.